There are many counts of the clone carrying this T cell receptor beta chain. This entry is derived from a study of T cells in Graves' hyperthyroidism and ophthalmopathy. Germline V gene lookup returns CDR1 MGHRA and CDR2 YSYEKL. The CDR3 has 13 residues. The V and J ends lost 4 bases and 4 bases respectively, with 9 bases between them. Authors of the study amplified TCR beta CDR3 regions from RNA transcripts. Using the HTBI primer set, a first-round RT-PCR was run on the TCR CDR3. From the multiplex PCR reads, TCRdb called clonotypes with MiXCR, one entry per CDR3 protein. The data contain about 610,000 distinct CDR3 sequences, 16% of them singletons.

This clonotype originated in a woman in her forties with Graves' ophthalmopathy. Sequencing was carried out using blood. V usage is TRBV4-1 and J usage is TRBJ2-3, with D perhaps TRBD2 (6 bases). This CDR3 reads CASSLRRADTQYF. CDR3 sequence (DNA): TGCGCCAGCAGCCTGAGGAGGGCAGATACGCAGTATTTT.